This T cell receptor (beta chain) was retrieved from a study of control samples from healthy donors and cancer patients. The V gene lost 2 bases and the J gene lost 1 base, with 4 bases spanning the gap. Germline V gives CDR1 SGDLS, CDR2 YYNGEE. The CDR3 consists of 13 residues. On this clone itself: The identical CDR3 is also encoded by other nucleotide sequences in the sample.

Sequencing was performed with immunoSEQ multiplex PCR; in TCRdb, only in-frame clones are kept and a portion is missing. The sample lists 390,000 or so clones, around 90% occurring once. This sequence was found in a man aged 35-49 years with head and neck cancer. The chain links TRBV9 to TRBJ1-3; D is undetermined. Sequencing was performed on PBMCs. CDR3 in amino acids: CASSVGSGNTIYF. CDR3 coding DNA: TGTGCCAGCAGCGTGGGATCTGGAAACACCATATATTTT. The full variable domain, rest sourced from reference TRBV9 and TRBJ1-3, is DSGVTQTPKHLITATGQRVTLRCSPRSGDLSVYWYQQSLDQGLQFLIQYYNGEERAKGNILERFSAQQFPDLHSELNLSSLELGDSALYFCASSVGSGNTIYFGEGSWLTVV.